The entry below gives a single T cell receptor beta chain sequence along with its context. V lost 6 bases to trimming and J lost 8 bases, with 14 bases between them. CDR1 is MNHEY, CDR2 SMNVEV, per germline (reference sequence). The CDR3 extends over 13 amino acids. This record belongs to a study of CD8 T cells in Susac syndrome. Reverse transcription of about 0.5 to 1 ug RNA used random hexamers. The immunoSEQ assay covered 54 Vbeta and 13 Jbeta segments for CDR3. TCRdb re-derived calls from the immunoSEQ multiplex PCR reads in MiXCR, one entry per CDR3 protein. The sample includes about 130,000 distinct CDR3 sequences, about 95% of them seen just once. Blood CD8+ and CD4+ T cells underwent high-throughput TCR beta sequencing. Bulk CD8+ and CD4+ cells came from magnetic negative isolation; CD8+ TEMRA by FACS.

Specimen: CD4+ T cells from PBMCs. The genes are TRBV27 and TRBJ2-1; D is unresolved. The TCR comes from a human donor in good health. The CDR3 sequence: CASRPPWRDEQFF. In nucleotides, the CDR3 is TGTGCCAGCAGACCCCCATGGCGCGATGAGCAGTTCTTC.